These 14 T cell receptor beta chains share one sample of origin, sequenced in a study of shared clonotypes between healthy human individuals. CD8 cells regarded as naive lacked CD45RO, were positively chosen for CCR7, and omitted terminally differentiated effector memory CD45RA+ cells. Profiled with immunoSEQ multiplex PCR; TCRdb holds only in-frame clones, not every one. The table shows millions of clones, with about 95% occurring only once. Sequenced sample: naive CD8+ T cells sorted from blood. Source of these receptors: a man between 18 and 29 years old in good health.

The chain is built from TRBV10-2 and TRBJ1-2; D ambiguous. Trimming removed 3 bases at V and 5 bases at J, with 7 bases between. CDR1 is WSHSY, CDR2 SAAADI, per germline. This CDR3 is 12 amino acids long. CDR3 region: CASSDWGYGYTF. The CDR3 DNA is TGCGCCAGCAGTGATTGGGGTTATGGCTACACCTTC.

The chain carries TRBV5-1 and TRBJ2-1; D is uncertain. The ends were cut back, 0 bases at V and 2 bases at J, with 3 bases in the middle. Germline lookup yields CDR1 SGHRS and CDR2 YFSETQ. The CDR3 has 13 residues. The CDR3 reads CASSLDPYNEQFF. The CDR3 coding sequence is TGCGCCAGCAGCTTGGACCCCTACAATGAGCAGTTCTTC.

The chain is built from TRBV7-9 and TRBJ2-6; D is possibly TRBD1 (5 bases). CDR1 is SEHNR and CDR2 is FQNEAQ in the germline V gene (reference sequence). The CDR3 is made up of 17 amino acids. V lost 6 bases to trimming and J lost 0 bases, with 15 bases between them. The CDR3 here is CASRDTNSPSGANVLTF. In DNA, the CDR3 is TGTGCCAGCAGGGACACTAACTCCCCCTCTGGGGCCAACGTCCTGACTTTC.

The chain recombines TRBV6-5 with TRBJ1-4; unclear D gene. The V gene lost 0 bases and the J gene lost 2 bases, with 7 bases spanning the gap. This CDR3 spans 15 amino acids. From germline, CDR1 is MNHEY and CDR2 SVGAGI. The CDR3 loop reads CASSYSEDTNEKLFF. In nucleotides, the CDR3 is TGTGCCAGCAGTTACTCGGAGGACACTAATGAAAAACTGTTTTTT.

The chain is built from TRBV5-6 and TRBJ1-4; D is perhaps TRBD1 (5 bases). Germline V CDR1 and CDR2: SGHDT, YYEEEE. This CDR3 contains 13 residues. Trimming cost V 2 bases and J 4 bases, with 6 bases left between them. The CDR3: CASSLQDNEKLFF. DNA of the CDR3: TGTGCCAGCAGCTTACAGGATAATGAAAAACTGTTTTTT.

This clone was recorded only once. The chain couples TRBV27 to TRBJ1-1, with a weak D call TRBD1 (6 bases). This CDR3 has 15 residues. V was cut by 5 bases and J by 5 bases, with 18 bases left in between. Germline V gives CDR1 MNHEY, CDR2 SMNVEV (reference sequence). The CDR3 loop reads CASSPQGWGRTEAFF. The CDR3 region has the DNA TGTGCCAGCAGTCCTCAGGGGTGGGGTCGGACTGAAGCTTTCTTT.

The chain carries TRBV7-8 and TRBJ2-2; weak D call: TRBD2 (5 bases). The CDR3 consists of 17 residues. V lost 4 bases, J lost 4 bases, and 19 bases lay in between. The germline gives CDR1 SGHVS, CDR2 FQNEAQ. The CDR3 region is CASSSQRTLDTTGELFF. The CDR3 DNA follows: TGTGCCAGCAGCTCCCAGCGGACTTTGGATACCACCGGGGAGCTGTTTTTT.

The chain has TRBV5-1 and TRBJ1-2, with a possible D match to TRBD1 (6 bases). V dropped 0 bases and J dropped 2 bases, with 11 bases sitting between them. Looked up from germline, CDR1 is SGHRS and CDR2 is YFSETQ. The CDR3 is made up of 15 amino acids. CDR3 sequence: CASSLAAGANYGYTF. CDR3 bases: TGCGCCAGCAGCTTGGCGGCAGGGGCGAACTATGGCTACACCTTC.

The chain uses TRBV30 and TRBJ2-7, with D tentatively TRBD2 (7 bases). Trimming took 5 bases from V and 1 from J, leaving 12 bases between them. There are 13 residues in the CDR3. Germline CDR1 is GTSNPN and CDR2 is SVGIG (reference sequence). The DNA for the CDR3 is TGTGCCTGGGGGGAGGGACATTCCTACGAGCAGTACTTC. It yields the protein CAWGEGHSYEQYF.

J is TRBJ2-7 and V is TRBV6-1; D is possibly TRBD1 (6 bases). V lost 10 bases, J lost 1 base, and 17 bases lay in between. CDR1 and CDR2 from the germline V gene are MNHNS and SASEGT. CDR3 length: 14 residues. The DNA for the CDR3 is TGTGCCATAAAACAGGGTATCGGGTCCTACGAGCAGTACTTC. It specifies CAIKQGIGSYEQYF.

V usage is TRBV7-6 and J usage is TRBJ1-4; possible D gene TRBD1, 6 bases. Germline values: CDR1 SGHVS, CDR2 FNYEAQ. The CDR3 has 18 amino acids. The germline V and J ends were trimmed by 5 bases and 0 bases, with 19 bases remaining between them. The chain's CDR3 is CASSPFEGGLATNEKLFF. In nucleotides, the CDR3 is TGTGCCAGCAGCCCTTTTGAGGGGGGCCTAGCAACTAATGAAAAACTGTTTTTT. Combining the CDR3 with reference TRBV7-6 and TRBJ1-4 gives the whole variable domain GAGVSQSPRYKVTKRGQDVALRCDPISGHVSLYWYRQALGQGPEFLTYFNYEAQQDKSGLPNDRFSAERPEGSISTLTIQRTEQRDSAMYRCASSPFEGGLATNEKLFFGSGTQLSVL.

The chain carries TRBV25-1 and TRBJ2-1, with D hard to call. V was trimmed by 0 bases and J by 3 bases, leaving 9 bases between them. CDR3 length equals 15 residues. From germline, CDR1 is MGHDK and CDR2 SYGVNS. The CDR3, as DNA: TGTGCCAGCAGTGAATATAGTATAGACTACAATGAGCAGTTCTTC. Its translation: CASSEYSIDYNEQFF.

In the case of this clone: Other nucleotide sequences in the sample specify the same CDR3. The rearrangement uses TRBV9 and TRBJ1-6; 7 nucleotides match TRBD1. V trimming: 3 bases; J trimming: 7 bases; junction bases outside the gene matches: 4. The CDR3 totals 14 residues. The germline V gene encodes CDR1 SGDLS and CDR2 YYNGEE. The CDR3 DNA reads as TGTGCCAGCAGCGCAGGGACAGTGAATTCACCCCTCCACTTT. It encodes CASSAGTVNSPLHF.

V and J are TRBV10-2 and TRBJ2-1; D gene unclear. Trimming stripped 6 bases from V and 6 bases from J, with 6 bases between. The CDR3 extends over 11 amino acids. In germline, CDR1 is WSHSY, CDR2 SAAADI. The CDR3 DNA reads TGCGCCAGCAGGGTCACCAATGAGCAGTTCTTC. Its protein is CASRVTNEQFF.